The 3 T cell receptor beta chains given below trace back to one sample, sequenced in a study of T cell repertoires in cytomegalovirus infection. Their target antigens are unknown. TCRdb redid the calling of the reads with MiXCR, one entry per CDR3 protein. This sample yields 140,000 to 150,000 distinct CDR3 sequences, of which around 32% are seen a single time; roughly 51% belongs to the top ten. This sample comprised CD8+ T cells from cultured PBMCs, obtained from culture after CMV antigen stimulation. The receptors derive from a human donor in good health (CMV status not recorded). Some clones in this sample may be carry-over from other donors' samples.

The J gene is TRBJ2-5, the V gene TRBV6-6; no clear D. CDR1 and CDR2 from the germline V gene are MNHNY and SVGAGI (reference sequence). The CDR3 length is 14 residues. Trimming removed 5 bases from V and 2 bases from J, with 12 bases in between. The CDR3 region has the DNA TGTGCCAGCAGTCCCCCGTCTTATCAAGAGACCCAGTACTTC. Translated: CASSPPSYQETQYF.

The chain employs TRBV4-1 and TRBJ2-5; a possible D gene is TRBD2 (5 bases). V was cut by 0 bases and J by 1 base, with 12 bases left in between. CDR1 MGHRA and CDR2 YSYEKL come from the germline V gene. The CDR3 contains 16 residues. The CDR3 bases are TGCGCCAGCAGCCAAGATCATGGGCGGGCCCAAGAGACCCAGTACTTC. Amino acids: CASSQDHGRAQETQYF.

This clonotype showed up just a few times. V gene TRBV28 combines with J gene TRBJ1-4; TRBD1 matches at 8 bases. This CDR3 has 15 residues. The V segment lost 3 bases and the J segment 7 bases; nucleotides outside the gene matches: 7. Germline CDR1 and CDR2: MDHEN and SYDVKM. CDR3 DNA: TGTGCCAGCAGTTTGGCGGACAGGGCAGGTGAAAAACTGTTTTTT. Its translation: CASSLADRAGEKLFF.